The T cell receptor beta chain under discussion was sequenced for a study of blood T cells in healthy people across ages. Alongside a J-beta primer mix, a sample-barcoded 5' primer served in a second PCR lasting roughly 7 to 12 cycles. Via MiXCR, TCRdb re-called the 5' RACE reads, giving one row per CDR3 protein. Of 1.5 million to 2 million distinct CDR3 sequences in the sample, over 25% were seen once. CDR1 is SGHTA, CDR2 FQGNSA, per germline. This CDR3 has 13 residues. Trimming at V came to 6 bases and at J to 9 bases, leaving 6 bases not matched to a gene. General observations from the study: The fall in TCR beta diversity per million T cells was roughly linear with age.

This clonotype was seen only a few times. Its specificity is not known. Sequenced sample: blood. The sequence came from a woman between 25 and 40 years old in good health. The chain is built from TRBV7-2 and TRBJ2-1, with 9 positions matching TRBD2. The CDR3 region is CASRAAGGIEQFF. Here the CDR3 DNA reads TGTGCCAGCAGGGCCGCGGGGGGGATTGAGCAGTTCTTC.